Shown below are 6 T cell receptor beta chains from a single sample sequenced in a study of cytomegalovirus exposure and HLA in healthy donors (dated by TCRdb to 2016 to 2017). The receptor library was made with the immunoSEQ multiplex PCR assay. The multiplex PCR relied on a mix of 60 forward primers for TCR Vbeta segments and 13 reverse primers for TCR Jbeta segments. This is the immuneACCESS table as TCRdb keeps it, with only in-frame sequences that have V and J called. A part of the clones is gone; compared with another copy, unresolved V genes explain less than half, and the rest is unexplained. For this sample the table gives 200,000 to 250,000 clones, of which more than 65% were detected only once. The top ten clonotypes cover 1.5% to 2% of the sample. The specimen sequenced was PBMCs. These receptors came from a woman aged 25 to 45 in good health and CMV-seronegative.

This clone was counted only a few times. This chain connects TRBV5-6 to TRBJ2-1; D may be TRBD2 (6 bases). The germline V gene has CDR1 SGHDT and CDR2 YYEEEE. This CDR3 spans 17 amino acids. Trimming pared 3 bases from V and 3 bases from J, leaving 19 bases between. DNA for the CDR3: TGTGCCAGCAGCTCCATCGTCGGGAGTAAAATCTACAATGAGCAGTTCTTC. It yields the protein CASSSIVGSKIYNEQFF.

With respect to this clone: This sample also contains other DNA sequences that code for the same CDR3. V usage is TRBV9 and J usage is TRBJ2-1; TRBD2 aligns across 11 bases. The CDR3 is 16 residues long. V gave up 0 bases and J gave up 9 bases; unmatched junction bases: 8. Per the germline V gene, CDR1 is SGDLS and CDR2 is YYNGEE. This CDR3 reads CASSVASGLAAGEQFF. CDR3 sequence (DNA): TGTGCCAGCAGCGTAGCTTCGGGACTAGCGGCAGGTGAGCAGTTCTTC.

This clone has more than one count but fewer than ten. CDR3 DNA: TGTGCCAGCAGTGAACCTAGCGGGGGCCTCACCGGGGAGCTGTTTTTT. Translated, it gives CASSEPSGGLTGELFF. The chain couples TRBV6-1 to TRBJ2-2, with 10 bases aligning to TRBD2. This CDR3 contains 16 residues. Germline V gives CDR1 MNHNS, CDR2 SASEGT. Germline trimming cut 2 bases from V and 4 bases from J; bases unmatched to any gene: 4.

This clone occurred a few times. CDR3 nucleotide sequence: TGTGCCAGGCGTAGCAGCGCAACTAATGAAAAACTGTTTTTT. Amino acids: CARRSSATNEKLFF. The chain has TRBV9 and TRBJ1-4; D call uncertain. The CDR3 length is 14 residues. V shed 8 bases and J shed 0 bases, with 11 bases lying between them. Germline V gene sequence: CDR1 SGDLS, CDR2 YYNGEE.

A few counts support this clone. The genes are TRBV6-6 and TRBJ2-7, with D possibly being TRBD2 (7 bases). The CDR3 extends over 15 amino acids. V lost 0 bases to trimming and J lost 6 bases, with 15 bases between them. Germline CDR1 and CDR2: MNHNY and SVGAGI (reference sequence). CDR3 loop: CASSYSGGGYSEQYF. The CDR3 nucleotides are TGTGCCAGCAGTTACTCGGGAGGGGGGTATAGCGAGCAGTACTTC.

The chain employs TRBV6-6 and TRBJ1-1; 9 nucleotides align to TRBD1. The CDR3 has 14 amino acids. CDR1 and CDR2 from the germline V gene are MNHNY and SVGAGI (reference sequence). J was trimmed by 1 base and V by 6 bases; bases with no gene match: 3. CDR3 protein: CASRRGQGNTEAFF. The CDR3 region has the DNA TGTGCCAGCAGAAGGGGACAGGGGAACACTGAAGCTTTCTTT.